The 24 T cell receptor beta chains below all came from one sample that was sequenced in a study of T-cell reconstitution after alpha-beta-depleted transplantation in children. Preparation of the TCRbeta library was carried out with unique molecular identifiers. TCRdb processed the PCR reads anew with MiXCR; each CDR3 protein has one entry. The sample has approximately 85,000 distinct CDR3 sequences; around a sixth are singletons. Source: PBMCs, mostly from graft donor cells, taken 180 days after TCRalphabeta/CD19-depleted stem cell transplant. These TCRs come from a male patient aged 2-15 years who had a stem cell transplant for acute lymphoblastic leukemia, so the T cells may come from the graft donor.

The chain couples TRBV5-4 to TRBJ2-1, with D maybe TRBD2 (5 bases). CDR1 is SGHNT and CDR2 is YYREEE in the germline V gene (reference sequence). Trimming took 0 bases from V and 8 from J, leaving 12 bases between them. The CDR3 runs to 14 residues. In DNA form, the CDR3 reads TGTGCCAGCAGCTTGGCCCTCCTCGGGGATGAGCAGTTCTTC. Its protein is CASSLALLGDEQFF. The variable domain in full, with the rest retrieved from reference TRBV5-4 and TRBJ2-1, is ETGVTQSPTHLIKTRGQQVTLRCSSQSGHNTVSWYQQALGQGPQFIFQYYREEENGRGNFPPRFSGLQFPNYSSELNVNALELDDSALYLCASSLALLGDEQFFGPGTRLTVL.

The V gene is TRBV24-1, the J gene TRBJ2-1; D is unresolved. The V gene lost 4 bases and the J gene lost 4 bases, with 4 bases spanning the gap. The CDR3 is made up of 12 amino acids. Germline CDR1 KGHDR, CDR2 SFDVKD. The CDR3 loop reads CATSERYNEQFF. The CDR3 DNA is TGTGCCACCAGTGAGAGATACAATGAGCAGTTCTTC.

Note on this clonotype: It may be a read error: a sequence one base away is much more abundant. The rearrangement links TRBV7-9 to TRBJ1-4; unclear D gene. Between the trimmed V and J ends, which lost 4 bases and 4 bases, there was a span of 10 bases. CDR3 length: 14 residues. Germline lookup yields CDR1 SEHNR and CDR2 FQNEAQ (reference sequence). This CDR3 is CASSSVLGNEKLFF. CDR3 coding DNA: TGTGCCAGCAGCTCAGTTCTGGGTAATGAAAAACTGTTTTTT.

This clonotype was counted a few times. The chain has TRBV12-5 and TRBJ2-3; 8 positions agree with TRBD2. V lost 4 bases to trimming and J lost 6 bases; unmatched junction nucleotides: 12. The CDR3 runs to 16 residues. Germline V gives CDR1 LGHNT, CDR2 FRNRAP. CDR3 sequence: CASGSPQRGSLDTQYF. CDR3 DNA: TGTGCTAGTGGTTCCCCTCAGCGGGGGTCTCTGGATACGCAGTATTTT.

About this clonotype itself: A much larger clone lies one base from this, so it may be a read error. The V and J genes are TRBV20-1 and TRBJ2-5; perhaps TRBD1 as D (5 bases). The CDR3 is made up of 15 amino acids. CDR1 and CDR2 from the germline V gene are DFQATT and SNEGSKA (reference sequence). The CDR3 DNA reads as TGCAGTGCTAGGTCGCGGCAGGGCATAGGAGAGACCCAGTCCTTC. Its translation: CSARSRQGIGETQSF.

This clonotype was counted only a few times. The CDR3 coding sequence is TGTGCCAGCAGCAGACGACAGGGCCACACCATATATTTT. Amino acids: CASSRRQGHTIYF. This chain uses TRBV5-6 with TRBJ1-3; 7 bases are a match to TRBD1. This CDR3 is 13 amino acids long. V shed 4 bases, J shed 8 bases, and the junction held 6 bases outside the gene matches. Germline V gene lookup returns CDR1 SGHDT and CDR2 YYEEEE.

This clonotype was counted only a few times. This rearrangement joins TRBV5-1 to TRBJ2-3; D possibly corresponds to TRBD2 (6 bases). The germline CDR1 and CDR2 sequences are SGHRS and YFSETQ. The CDR3 is 17 residues long. V lost 2 bases and J 0 bases, leaving 16 bases between the germline ends. The CDR3 DNA is TGCGCCAGCAGCTTACAGCCGCTGGGGACTAGCACAGATACGCAGTATTTT. Its translation is CASSLQPLGTSTDTQYF. Drawing the rest from reference TRBV5-1 and TRBJ2-3, the complete variable domain is KAGVTQTPRYLIKTRGQQVTLSCSPISGHRSVSWYQQTPGQGLQFLFEYFSETQRNKGNFPGRFSGRQFSNSRSEMNVSTLELGDSALYLCASSLQPLGTSTDTQYFGPGTRLTVL.

CDR3 nucleotide sequence: TGCAGTGCTAGAGGCGGGGGGGCTTACACCGGGGAGCTGTTTTTT. The encoded protein is CSARGGGAYTGELFF. The chain has TRBV20-1 and TRBJ2-2; 9 bases align to TRBD2. The CDR3 spans 15 residues. V trimming: 1 base; J trimming: 3 bases; junction bases outside the gene matches: 3. CDR1 DFQATT and CDR2 SNEGSKA come from the germline V gene (reference sequence).

The V and J genes are TRBV18 and TRBJ2-1, with D hard to call. Trimming shortened V by 6 bases and J by 9 bases, and 12 bases separated the two germline ends. Per the germline V gene, CDR1 is KGHSH and CDR2 is LQKENI. CDR3 length: 12 amino acids. This CDR3 is CASSRVRGEQFF. The CDR3 DNA follows: TGTGCCAGCTCGCGAGTCCGTGGTGAGCAGTTCTTC.

A few counts support this clonotype. The chain couples TRBV29-1 to TRBJ2-6; a weak D match, TRBD1 (7 bases). V was pared by 8 bases and J by 0 bases, with 17 bases between. The CDR3 is made up of 16 amino acids. CDR1 SQVTM and CDR2 ANQGSEA come from the germline V gene. DNA for the CDR3: TGCAGCTGCTCAGGGGGGATAAGCTCTGGGGCCAACGTCCTGACTTTC. This gives the protein CSCSGGISSGANVLTF.

The chain combines TRBV27 with TRBJ2-2; a weak D match, TRBD1 (6 bases). This CDR3 has 13 residues. Deletions cut 5 bases from V and 5 bases from J, with 9 bases between. Germline V CDR1 and CDR2: MNHEY, SMNVEV (reference sequence). The chain's CDR3 is CASSPGQTGELFF. The DNA for the CDR3 is TGTGCCAGCAGTCCCGGACAGACCGGGGAGCTGTTTTTT.

This clonotype was seen a few times. The chain combines TRBV29-1 with TRBJ1-2, with TRBD1 matching over 7 bases. The V segment lost 8 bases and the J segment 5 bases; nucleotides outside the gene matches: 5. Germline V CDR1 and CDR2: SQVTM, ANQGSEA. This CDR3 has 11 amino acids. CDR3 amino acids: CSTGTVYGYTF. As DNA, the CDR3 is TGCAGCACAGGGACAGTTTATGGCTACACCTTC.

The DNA of the CDR3 is TGCGCCAGCAGCTTTGACGGACAAACCGGGGAGCTGTTTTTT. This encodes CASSFDGQTGELFF. The genes are TRBV5-1 and TRBJ2-2; weak D call: TRBD1 (5 bases). This CDR3 contains 14 residues. Trimming stripped 2 bases from V and 5 bases from J, with 10 bases between. The V gene's germline CDR1 is SGHRS and CDR2 YFSETQ.

This clonotype was observed at least ten times. The chain is built from TRBV7-6 and TRBJ1-3; D gene ambiguous. V gave up 5 bases and J gave up 0 bases, with 8 bases separating them. The CDR3 spans 14 residues. Germline CDR1 and CDR2: SGHVS and FNYEAQ. The CDR3 DNA follows: TGTGCCAGCAGCCCAGGATTCTCTGGAAACACCATATATTTT. As protein: CASSPGFSGNTIYF.

This clonotype was observed a handful of times. J is TRBJ2-7 and V is TRBV20-1; TRBD1 matches 11 bases. The CDR3 covers 13 residues. With V trimmed by 3 bases and J by 7 bases, 5 bases remained unmatched. CDR1 is DFQATT and CDR2 is SNEGSKA in the germline V gene (reference sequence). The CDR3 is CSASGTGGREQYF. CDR3 coding DNA: TGCAGTGCTAGCGGGACAGGGGGAAGGGAGCAGTACTTC.

V and J are TRBV20-1 and TRBJ1-2, with D unclear. The germline V and J ends were trimmed by 6 bases and 8 bases, with 13 bases remaining between them. The CDR3 sequence is 11 residues long. CDR1 and CDR2 from the germline V gene are DFQATT and SNEGSKA (reference sequence). The DNA of the CDR3 is TGCAGTGCCATCGGATGGTACGGCTACACCTTC. It encodes CSAIGWYGYTF.

This clonotype was detected a few times. The chain carries TRBV9 and TRBJ1-2; TRBD1 matches at 7 bases. The germline V gene has CDR1 SGDLS and CDR2 YYNGEE. After removal of 0 bases from V and 1 base from J, the junction contained 6 bases not matched to a gene. This CDR3 spans 16 amino acids. The CDR3 reads CASSVGQGPGNYGYTF. The CDR3 coding sequence is TGTGCCAGCAGCGTAGGACAGGGTCCGGGTAACTATGGCTACACCTTC.

The chain has TRBV18 and TRBJ1-2; D perhaps matches TRBD1 (6 bases). Germline values: CDR1 KGHSH, CDR2 LQKENI. The CDR3 runs to 15 residues. Trimming removed 3 bases at V and 0 bases at J, with 11 bases between. The DNA for the CDR3 is TGTGCCAGCTCACCCAGGACAGCGACTAACTATGGCTACACCTTC. Translated, it gives CASSPRTATNYGYTF.

This clonotype was recorded a few times. The chain uses TRBV10-3 and TRBJ1-1; TRBD1 agrees at 7 bases. V gave up 3 bases and J gave up 10 bases; unmatched junction bases: 17. Germline V gene lookup returns CDR1 ENHRY and CDR2 SYGVKD. This CDR3 comprises 16 residues. DNA of the CDR3: TGTGCCATCAGTGACGGACCGACAGGGACCCTACGGCGAGCTTTCTTT. Its translation: CAISDGPTGTLRRAFF.

The rearrangement joins TRBV3-1 to TRBJ2-3; TRBD2 matches at 7 bases. CDR1 and CDR2 (germline): LGHDT, YNNKEL (reference sequence). The CDR3 totals 16 residues. With V trimmed by 5 bases and J by 1 base, 9 bases remained unmatched. CDR3: CASSLRLAAGTDTQYF. The CDR3 DNA reads TGTGCCAGCAGCTTGCGACTAGCTGCTGGCACAGATACGCAGTATTTT.

This chain uses TRBV4-3 with TRBJ2-3; D possibly corresponds to TRBD1 (6 bases). The CDR3 spans 13 residues. Germline lookup yields CDR1 LGHNA and CDR2 YSLEER. The V end was cut by 4 bases, the J end by 5 bases, with 10 bases between. DNA for the CDR3: TGCGCCAGCAGCCGCCAACAGGGAGATACGCAGTATTTT. Translation gives CASSRQQGDTQYF.

The chain joins TRBV5-1 to TRBJ2-2; the match to TRBD1 covers 7 bases. The CDR3 is 15 residues long. Unmatched junction bases numbered 8, after V lost 5 bases and J lost 4 bases. In germline, CDR1 is SGHRS, CDR2 YFSETQ. This chain's CDR3 is CASSATGQGTGELFF. The CDR3 nucleotides read TGCGCCAGCAGTGCGACAGGGCAGGGCACCGGGGAGCTGTTTTTT. Filled out from reference TRBV5-1 and TRBJ2-2, the complete variable domain reads KAGVTQTPRYLIKTRGQQVTLSCSPISGHRSVSWYQQTPGQGLQFLFEYFSETQRNKGNFPGRFSGRQFSNSRSEMNVSTLELGDSALYLCASSATGQGTGELFFGEGSRLTVL.

This clonotype was counted between two and nine times. The chain uses TRBV20-1 and TRBJ1-1, with a weak D call TRBD1 (6 bases). Trimming removed 1 base from V and 1 base from J, with 7 bases in between. This CDR3 spans 13 amino acids. Germline V CDR1 and CDR2: DFQATT, SNEGSKA (reference sequence). DNA for the CDR3: TGCAGTGCTAGAGCGGGGGCGAACACTGAAGCTTTCTTT. Translation: CSARAGANTEAFF.

J is TRBJ1-5 and V is TRBV11-2; no clear D. V lost 0 bases to trimming and J lost 0 bases, with 9 bases between them. This CDR3 is built from 16 residues. Germline CDR1 SGHAT, CDR2 FQNNGV. CDR3 bases: TGTGCCAGCAGCTTAGAACCCAGCTATAGCAATCAGCCCCAGCATTTT. Translating it yields CASSLEPSYSNQPQHF.